This TCR beta chain was sequenced for a study of blood T cell repertoires in COVID-19. Across the whole study: Samples representing acute and convalescent COVID-19 were sourced from the United States, Italy and Spain. T cells, B-cell-depleted T cells, or PBMCs supplied cDNA or gDNA.

TCRdb's copy holds only in-frame clones and misses some; the assay was immunoSEQ multiplex PCR. The sample yields a few hundred thousand clones, about nine tenths seen once. The V end lost 0 bases, the J end lost 7 bases, and 17 bases lay between the germline ends. Germline values: CDR1 SGHTA, CDR2 FQGNSA. The CDR3 loop spans 16 amino acids. The sequence was collected from a woman aged 30 to 39 with active or convalescent COVID-19. V usage is TRBV7-2 and J usage is TRBJ2-3, with D maybe TRBD1 (6 bases). The specimen was peripheral blood. This CDR3 reads CASSLARQGFGYTQYF. The CDR3 coding sequence is TGTGCCAGCAGCTTAGCAAGGCAGGGGTTCGGCTATACGCAGTATTTT. Full variable domain (outside the CDR3, taken from reference TRBV7-2 and TRBJ2-3): GAGVSQSPSNKVTEKGKDVELRCDPISGHTALYWYRQSLGQGLEFLIYFQGNSAPDKSGLPSDRFSAERTGGSVSTLTIQRTQQEDSAVYLCASSLARQGFGYTQYFGPGTRLTVL.